The 32 T cell receptor beta chains reported below all come from one sample, sequenced in a study of patients and donors after allogeneic stem cell transplantation. TCRdb independently ran MiXCR on the RT-PCR reads; one entry per CDR3 protein. The top ten hold about 7% of the sample, which has about 410,000 distinct CDR3 sequences, under 20% seen once. The sample was blood, either unsorted or a sorted T cell fraction (not recorded which). The source is a human donor who was either an allogeneic HSCT recipient or a stem cell or donor lymphocyte infusion donor (not recorded which). It is not recorded whose cells these are; they may come from a transplant donor.

This clonotype was observed many times. This chain links TRBV7-2 with TRBJ1-5, with 9 bases matching TRBD1. After removal of 4 bases from V and 9 bases from J, the junction contained 13 bases not matched to a gene. The CDR3 is made up of 16 amino acids. Germline loops: CDR1 SGHTA, CDR2 FQGNSA. CDR3 nucleotide sequence: TGTGCCAGCAGCTCCCTTACGGGACAGGGAATTCTGCCCCAGCATTTT. Translated, it gives CASSSLTGQGILPQHF.

The table lists this clonotype with many counts. The chain joins TRBV4-1 to TRBJ2-7; no reliable D call. The CDR3 contains 12 residues. Germline CDR1 MGHRA, CDR2 YSYEKL. V lost 0 bases and J 6 bases, leaving 6 bases between the germline ends. The CDR3 region is CASSQDLFEQYF. DNA of the CDR3: TGCGCCAGCAGCCAAGACTTATTCGAGCAGTACTTC.

A few counts support this clonotype. The rearrangement joins TRBV30 to TRBJ2-7; 9 positions match TRBD2. With V trimmed by 5 bases and J by 0 bases, 2 bases remained unmatched. This CDR3 comprises 13 residues. The V gene's germline CDR1 is GTSNPN and CDR2 SVGIG (reference sequence). Here the CDR3 reads CAWCSGSSYEQYF. The CDR3 DNA is TGTGCCTGGTGTAGCGGGAGCTCCTACGAGCAGTACTTC.

Ten or more counts support this clonotype. The V and J genes are TRBV12-3 or TRBV12-4 and TRBJ1-1, with a tentative D call TRBD1 (5 bases). V lost 3 bases to trimming and J lost 1 base, with 9 bases between them. The CDR3 contains 14 residues. The CDR3 nucleotides are TGTGCCAGCAGTTTGGGGGTATGGAACACTGAAGCTTTCTTT. It is translated as CASSLGVWNTEAFF.

The chain has TRBV6-2 or TRBV6-3 and TRBJ2-5; D possibly corresponds to TRBD2 (5 bases). V lost 6 bases and J 2 bases, leaving 28 bases between the germline ends. The CDR3 is made up of 19 amino acids. CDR1 and CDR2 from the germline V gene are MNHEY and SVGEGT. CDR3 coding DNA: TGTGCCAGCAGCCCCCTAACCCCCCATTGGCCGGGGATACAAGAGACCCAGTACTTC. Amino acids: CASSPLTPHWPGIQETQYF.

The rearrangement joins TRBV29-1 to TRBJ2-1; no definite D call. CDR1 and CDR2 (germline): SQVTM, ANQGSEA. Trimming removed 7 bases from V and 2 bases from J, with 12 bases in between. CDR3 length: 13 residues. The CDR3 protein is CSGARPPYNEQFF. The CDR3 DNA sequence: TGCAGCGGCGCTAGGCCCCCCTACAATGAGCAGTTCTTC.

This clonotype was observed at least ten times. The gene calls are TRBV7-8 and TRBJ2-5; D remains unclear. Trimming took off 5 bases at V and 3 bases at J, with 19 bases between the two ends. Germline-derived CDR1 and CDR2 are SGHVS and FQNEAQ. This CDR3 is built from 16 residues. CDR3 amino acids: CASSTLGDPREETQYF. CDR3 coding DNA: TGTGCCAGCAGCACGTTGGGCGATCCTAGGGAAGAGACCCAGTACTTC. Looking up the rest from reference TRBV7-8 and TRBJ2-5 gives the full variable domain: GAGVSQSPRYKVAKRGQDVALRCDPISGHVSLFWYQQALGQGPEFLTYFQNEAQLDKSGLPSDRFFAERPEGSVSTLKIQRTQQEDSAVYLCASSTLGDPREETQYFGPGTRLLVL.

The chain links TRBV20-1 to TRBJ2-7, with D tentatively TRBD1 or TRBD2 (5 bases each). The CDR3 has 14 residues. V gave up 0 bases and J gave up 2 bases, with 11 bases separating them. In germline, CDR1 is DFQATT, CDR2 SNEGSKA (reference sequence). In DNA form, the CDR3 reads TGCAGTGCTAGAGATTACGAGGGGCCCTACGAGCAGTACTTC. It encodes CSARDYEGPYEQYF.

The genes are TRBV5-5 and TRBJ2-5; 7 bases are a match to TRBD2. The CDR3 has 14 amino acids. CDR1 and CDR2 (germline): SGHKS, YYEKEE (reference sequence). The trim removed 3 bases at V and 5 bases at J, leaving 7 bases unmatched. Here the CDR3 DNA reads TGTGCCAGCAGCTACGTGGGGGGGATGGAGACCCAGTACTTC. It specifies CASSYVGGMETQYF.

This clonotype was found many times. As DNA, the CDR3 is TGTGCCAGCAGCCTTACAGGGGGCAATTCACCCCTCCACTTT. It yields the protein CASSLTGGNSPLHF. The rearrangement joins TRBV12-3 or TRBV12-4 to TRBJ1-6; 9 nucleotides match TRBD1. The V segment lost 6 bases and the J segment 7 bases; nucleotides outside the gene matches: 4. This CDR3 has 14 residues.

The genes are TRBV6-5 and TRBJ1-5; weak D call: TRBD1 (6 bases). Germline CDR1 reads MNHEY; CDR2 reads SVGAGI. The CDR3 length is 15 residues. V dropped 4 bases and J dropped 7 bases, with 17 bases sitting between them. The CDR3 sequence: CASSSLRGGGQPQHF. The CDR3 DNA follows: TGTGCCAGCAGTTCCCTCAGGGGAGGAGGACAGCCCCAGCATTTT.

This chain joins TRBV6-1 and TRBJ1-2; no definite D call. V was shortened by 5 bases and J by 4 bases, with 11 bases between the two germline ends. Germline lookup yields CDR1 MNHNS and CDR2 SASEGT. The CDR3 sequence is 13 residues long. The CDR3 here is CASSRTMGYGYTF. For the CDR3, the DNA is TGTGCCAGCAGTCGAACCATGGGCTATGGCTACACCTTC.

This clonotype was picked up a small number of times. The chain joins TRBV15 to TRBJ1-4; D not resolved. This CDR3 is 14 amino acids long. V lost 7 bases, J lost 7 bases, and 16 bases lay in between. CDR1 and CDR2 (germline): LNHNV, YYDKDF (reference sequence). CDR3 region: CATTKEGIGEKLFF. As DNA, the CDR3 is TGTGCCACCACCAAGGAGGGAATAGGTGAAAAACTGTTTTTT.

There are a few counts of this clonotype. The chain carries TRBV28 and TRBJ2-7, with D unclear. Germline loops: CDR1 MDHEN, CDR2 SYDVKM. V was trimmed by 6 bases and J by 7 bases, leaving 19 bases between them. This CDR3 region has 14 residues. CDR3 nucleotide sequence: TGTGCCAGCAGGTCTAACCTACATAAGAGGGAGCAGTACTTC. Protein product: CASRSNLHKREQYF.

This clonotype showed up just a few times. The chain is built from TRBV27 and TRBJ2-5; 7 bases are shared with TRBD1. V lost 8 bases, J lost 5 bases, and 17 bases stayed unmatched. The germline V gene encodes CDR1 MNHEY and CDR2 SMNVEV (reference sequence). This CDR3 is built from 16 residues. The CDR3 region is CASWRAKGARRETQYF. The CDR3 coding sequence is TGTGCCAGCTGGCGTGCGAAGGGGGCACGGAGGGAGACCCAGTACTTC.

This clonotype has only one observation. The chain combines TRBV4-3 with TRBJ2-1; 13 positions agree with TRBD2. Losses at the gene ends were 4 bases for V and 5 bases for J; bases not matched to a gene: 5. Germline-derived CDR1 and CDR2 are LGHNA and YSLEER. The CDR3 runs to 16 residues. CDR3 in DNA: TGCGCCAGCAGCCTCAGACTAGCGGGGGGCAACAATGAGCAGTTCTTC. This encodes CASSLRLAGGNNEQFF.

This clonotype was found a few times. This CDR3 reads CASSLKGPPWSDSSYNEQFF. CDR3 sequence (DNA): TGTGCCAGCAGCTTAAAAGGGCCCCCGTGGAGTGATAGCTCCTACAATGAGCAGTTCTTC. The V and J genes are TRBV7-3 and TRBJ2-1, with D unclear. The CDR3 contains 20 residues. The V gene's germline CDR1 is SGHTA and CDR2 FQGTGA. Trimming cost V 1 base and J 0 bases, with 22 bases left between them.

The chain uses TRBV20-1 and TRBJ1-6, with TRBD1 as a possible D gene (5 bases). V was pared by 4 bases and J by 0 bases, with 10 bases between. The CDR3 has 15 amino acids. Germline CDR1 and CDR2: DFQATT and SNEGSKA (reference sequence). The CDR3 bases are TGCAGTGCTAAGGACATGAGCTCCTATAATTCACCCCTCCACTTT. It specifies CSAKDMSSYNSPLHF.

The sample holds one count of this clonotype. The chain is built from TRBV29-1 and TRBJ2-5; possible D gene TRBD1, 6 bases. V lost 8 bases, J lost 1 base, and 14 bases lay in between. The CDR3 runs to 13 residues. CDR1 is SQVTM, CDR2 ANQGSEA, per germline. The CDR3 coding sequence is TGCAGCTTCCGCGGACAGTTCCAAGAGACCCAGTACTTC. Protein: CSFRGQFQETQYF.

The sample holds a few counts of this clonotype. The chain links TRBV12-3 or TRBV12-4 to TRBJ2-1; D might be TRBD2 (6 bases). The CDR3 is 15 residues long. The ends were cut back, 2 bases at V and 3 bases at J, with 11 bases in the middle. CDR3 bases: TGTGCCAGCAGTTTAAGTGGGAGGCACTACAATGAGCAGTTCTTC. Translated, it gives CASSLSGRHYNEQFF.

The J gene is TRBJ1-2, the V gene TRBV7-9; D ambiguous. The CDR3 length is 14 residues. The V gene's germline CDR1 is SEHNR and CDR2 FQNEAQ (reference sequence). V was trimmed by 6 bases and J by 4 bases, leaving 15 bases between them. DNA of the CDR3: TGTGCCAGCAGGACGCAAGACGTGGGCTATGGCTACACCTTC. Residues: CASRTQDVGYGYTF. The full variable domain, with the rest looked up from reference TRBV7-9 and TRBJ1-2, is DTGVSQNPRHKITKRGQNVTFRCDPISEHNRLYWYRQTLGQGPEFLTYFQNEAQLEKSRLLSDRFSAERPKGSFSTLEIQRTEQGDSAMYLCASRTQDVGYGYTFGSGTRLTVV.

The CDR3 nucleotides are TGCAGTGCTAGAGAGTTTGAGGGGTCGAATTCACCCCTCCACTTT. Translated: CSAREFEGSNSPLHF. The chain employs TRBV20-1 and TRBJ1-6; D is possibly TRBD1 (5 bases). Germline V gene data show CDR1 as DFQATT and CDR2 as SNEGSKA (reference sequence). The CDR3 length is 15 residues. Trimming took off 0 bases at V and 7 bases at J, with 13 bases between the two ends.

The genes are TRBV4-2 and TRBJ2-7; TRBD1 aligns across 10 bases. There are 15 residues in the CDR3. Germline V lookup: CDR1 LGHNA, CDR2 YNFKEQ. With 1 base clipped from V and 2 bases from J, the junction kept 2 bases outside the gene matches. CDR3 DNA sequence: TGTGCCAGCAGCCAAGGGACAGGGGGTCCCTACGAGCAGTACTTC. This gives the protein CASSQGTGGPYEQYF.

This clonotype was picked up a small number of times. CDR3 nucleotides: TGCAGTGCTAACGACTACACTGAAGCTTTCTTT. Residues: CSANDYTEAFF. The chain has TRBV20-1 and TRBJ1-1; D ambiguous. In germline, CDR1 is DFQATT, CDR2 SNEGSKA (reference sequence). V gave up 4 bases and J gave up 3 bases, with 6 bases separating them. The CDR3 totals 11 residues.

The chain uses TRBV5-1 and TRBJ2-2; D is uncertain. The CDR3 contains 16 residues. With 0 bases removed from V and 2 bases from J, the gap between germline ends came to 11 bases. The germline V gene has CDR1 SGHRS and CDR2 YFSETQ. CDR3 protein: CASSLESGTNTGELFF. The CDR3 bases are TGCGCCAGCAGCTTGGAATCAGGCACCAACACCGGGGAGCTGTTTTTT.

This clonotype was counted between two and nine times. The chain uses TRBV27 and TRBJ2-5; 9 bases agree with TRBD2. V lost 3 bases and J lost 5; bases outside the gene matches: 4. Germline V CDR1 and CDR2: MNHEY, SMNVEV (reference sequence). CDR3 length: 14 amino acids. The CDR3 nucleotides are TGTGCCAGCAGTTTGGTGGGACTAGCCGAGACCCAGTACTTC. This encodes CASSLVGLAETQYF.

V usage is TRBV14 and J usage is TRBJ2-5; no clear D. The germline V gene has CDR1 SGHDN and CDR2 FVKESK. This CDR3 contains 13 residues. V was cut by 4 bases and J by 4 bases, with 10 bases left in between. The CDR3 sequence is CASSLRPIETQYF. The DNA of the CDR3 is TGTGCCAGCAGCCTCCGGCCGATAGAGACCCAGTACTTC.

This clonotype was detected only a few times. The chain couples TRBV20-1 to TRBJ2-5; D could derive from TRBD1 or TRBD2 (5 bases each). The germline V and J ends were trimmed by 0 bases and 7 bases, with 18 bases remaining between them. This CDR3 contains 15 residues. Germline loops: CDR1 DFQATT, CDR2 SNEGSKA (reference sequence). CDR3 nucleotide sequence: TGCAGTGCTAGAGATCCAGGGCTAGCTCTAGGGACCCAGTACTTC. Translation gives CSARDPGLALGTQYF.

J is TRBJ1-5 and V is TRBV19; D may be TRBD1 (6 bases). This CDR3 is 17 amino acids long. Germline V lookup: CDR1 LNHDA, CDR2 SQIVND (reference sequence). Trimming cost V 3 bases and J 0 bases, with 15 bases left between them. DNA of the CDR3: TGTGCCAGTAGTATTCAGCGTGGACAGATTAGCAATCAGCCCCAGCATTTT. Translated: CASSIQRGQISNQPQHF.

The V and J genes are TRBV7-9 and TRBJ2-2, with 8 bases aligning to TRBD1. After removal of 5 bases from V and 0 bases from J, the junction contained 2 bases not matched to a gene. Germline V gene data show CDR1 as SEHNR and CDR2 as FQNEAQ (reference sequence). The CDR3 is 15 residues long. CDR3 coding DNA: TGTGCCAGCAGCCGGACAGGGCCGAACACCGGGGAGCTGTTTTTT. Amino acid sequence: CASSRTGPNTGELFF. Drawing the rest from reference TRBV7-9 and TRBJ2-2, the complete variable domain is DTGVSQNPRHKITKRGQNVTFRCDPISEHNRLYWYRQTLGQGPEFLTYFQNEAQLEKSRLLSDRFSAERPKGSFSTLEIQRTEQGDSAMYLCASSRTGPNTGELFFGEGSRLTVL.

The chain links TRBV29-1 to TRBJ1-1, with D maybe TRBD1 (5 bases). Germline-derived CDR1 and CDR2 are SQVTM and ANQGSEA. V lost 4 bases and J lost 5, with 14 bases in between. The CDR3 is 13 residues long. The CDR3 DNA reads TGCAGCGTTGCTGGTCAGGGAAAGACTGAAGCTTTCTTT. This sequence encodes CSVAGQGKTEAFF.

This clonotype was counted between two and nine times. The chain couples TRBV28 to TRBJ1-5; D perhaps matches TRBD1 (6 bases). The germline CDR1 and CDR2 sequences are MDHEN and SYDVKM. The CDR3 loop spans 15 amino acids. Deletions cut 3 bases from V and 6 bases from J, with 15 bases between. This CDR3 reads CASSFPGGIGQPQHF. In DNA, the CDR3 is TGTGCCAGCAGTTTCCCCGGGGGCATAGGTCAGCCCCAGCATTTT.